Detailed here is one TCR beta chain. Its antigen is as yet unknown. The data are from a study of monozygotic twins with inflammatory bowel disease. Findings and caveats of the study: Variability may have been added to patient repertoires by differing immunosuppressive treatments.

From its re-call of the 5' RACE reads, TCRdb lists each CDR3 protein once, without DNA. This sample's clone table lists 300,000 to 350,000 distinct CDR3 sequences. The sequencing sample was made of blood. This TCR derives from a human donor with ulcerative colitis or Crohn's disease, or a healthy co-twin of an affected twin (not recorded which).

The CDR3 here is CASSPEGWHTEAFF. The chain couples TRBV7-9 to TRBJ1-1; TCRdb designates TRBD1, a call that cannot be tested without DNA. CDR3 length equals 14 residues. Germline V lookup: CDR1 SEHNR, CDR2 FQNEAQ (reference sequence). The full variable domain, with the rest looked up from reference TRBV7-9 and TRBJ1-1, is DTGVSQNPRHKITKRGQNVTFRCDPISEHNRLYWYRQTLGQGPEFLTYFQNEAQLEKSRLLSDRFSAERPKGSFSTLEIQRTEQGDSAMYLCASSPEGWHTEAFFGQGTRLTVV.